Listed here are 17 T cell receptor beta chains from one sample, sequenced in a study of T cells in Graves' hyperthyroidism and ophthalmopathy. There were TCR beta CDR3 regions amplified from RNA transcripts. TCR CDR3 underwent first-round RT-PCR with the HTBI primer set. MiXCR, run by TCRdb on the multiplex PCR reads, gives a single entry per CDR3 protein. The top ten hold roughly 6.9% of the sample, which has about 590,000 distinct CDR3 sequences, approximately 15% seen once. Sequencing input: blood. The receptor source for this set is a woman aged 18-29 years with Graves' ophthalmopathy.

This clonotype has a handful of counts. CDR3 loop: CASWGGREKLFF. The CDR3 DNA reads TGTGCCAGTTGGGGGGGGCGCGAAAAACTGTTTTTT. The genes are TRBV7-9 and TRBJ1-4, with D possibly being TRBD1 (6 bases). This CDR3 has 12 residues. Germline V CDR1 and CDR2: SEHNR, FQNEAQ (reference sequence). V lost 9 bases, J lost 8 bases, and 13 bases lay in between.

This clonotype was recorded at least ten times. The genes are TRBV6-1 and TRBJ2-1; TRBD2 agrees at 13 bases. Germline V CDR1 and CDR2: MNHNS, SASEGT. V lost 6 bases, J lost 7 bases, and 9 bases stayed unmatched. The CDR3 is 16 residues long. CDR3 in amino acids: CASSPGLAGVWNEQFF. The CDR3 bases are TGTGCCAGCAGCCCTGGACTAGCGGGAGTATGGAATGAGCAGTTCTTC.

Comment on this clonotype: This may be a read error, as it is one base from a much larger clone. This chain links TRBV28 with TRBJ1-2; D is perhaps TRBD1 (5 bases). The CDR3 contains 14 residues. CDR1 and CDR2 from the germline V gene are MDHEN and SYDVKM. CDR3 in amino acids: CASSLGGSSWGCTF. The CDR3 coding sequence is TGTGCCAGCAGTTTAGGGGGTAGTTCCTGGGGCTGCACCTTC.

This clonotype was seen repeatedly, ten times or more. The gene calls are TRBV7-9 and TRBJ2-7; no clear D. Germline CDR1 is SEHNR and CDR2 is FQNEAQ (reference sequence). V lost 1 base to trimming and J lost 7 bases, with 5 bases between them. This CDR3 is built from 11 residues. The CDR3: CASSLGEEQYF. CDR3 in DNA: TGTGCCAGCAGCTTAGGTGAAGAGCAGTACTTC.

J is TRBJ2-7 and V is TRBV5-8; the match to TRBD1 covers 10 bases. In germline, CDR1 is SGHTS, CDR2 YDEGEE. The CDR3 is 13 amino acids. Trimming cost V 6 bases and J 4 bases; bases outside gene matches: 4. CDR3 in DNA: TGTGCCAGCACGGGGACAGGGGAATACGAGCAGTACTTC. It codes for CASTGTGEYEQYF.

This clonotype has at least ten counts. This rearrangement joins TRBV2 to TRBJ2-3; no clear D. CDR1 and CDR2 (germline): SNHLY, FYNNEI. There are 15 residues in the CDR3. V was clipped by 3 bases and J by 1 base, with 11 bases between them. This chain's CDR3 is CASSDPTRRTDTQYF. In nucleotides, the CDR3 is TGTGCCAGCAGTGATCCTACTCGACGCACAGATACGCAGTATTTT.

This clonotype was counted at least ten times. The chain employs TRBV27 and TRBJ1-5, with D tentatively TRBD1 (6 bases). V was clipped by 2 bases and J by 7 bases, with 9 bases between them. The CDR3 is 13 residues long. The germline gives CDR1 MNHEY, CDR2 SMNVEV (reference sequence). The CDR3 coding sequence is TGTGCCAGCAGTTTACAGGGGTGGCAGCCCCAGCATTTT. Its translation is CASSLQGWQPQHF.

This clonotype was detected ten times or more. The CDR3 is CASSQGLDRQPQHF. CDR3 nucleotide sequence: TGTGCCAGCAGCCAGGGTTTAGACCGTCAGCCCCAGCATTTT. V gene TRBV4-2 combines with J gene TRBJ1-5; D remains ambiguous. CDR1 is LGHNA and CDR2 is YNFKEQ in the germline V gene. The V end lost 3 bases, the J end lost 6 bases, and 12 bases lay between the germline ends. The length of the CDR3 is 14 residues.

This clonotype showed up many times. CDR3 coding DNA: TGTGCCAGCAGCTCGGGACAGGGTGGAGAAGAGACCCAGTACTTC. Encoded protein: CASSSGQGGEETQYF. The chain employs TRBV7-9 and TRBJ2-5; 9 bases map to TRBD1. Germline assignment: CDR1 SEHNR and CDR2 FQNEAQ (reference sequence). The CDR3 covers 15 residues. V lost 4 bases to trimming and J lost 3 bases; unmatched junction nucleotides: 6.

This clonotype appeared a few times. The chain has TRBV20-1 and TRBJ2-3, with 13 bases identical to TRBD2. Germline loops: CDR1 DFQATT, CDR2 SNEGSKA (reference sequence). The junction had 5 bases not matched to a gene; V was cut back by 5 bases and J by 6 bases. This CDR3 has 14 amino acids. The CDR3 loop reads CSASGLAGFDTQYF. DNA of the CDR3: TGCAGTGCTTCGGGACTAGCGGGATTCGATACGCAGTATTTT.

This clonotype was found many times. The chain is built from TRBV7-9 and TRBJ1-1, with D possibly TRBD1 on 5 matching bases. V lost 2 bases and J 1 base, leaving 17 bases between the germline ends. Per germline, CDR1 SEHNR and CDR2 FQNEAQ (reference sequence). This CDR3 comprises 17 residues. As DNA, the CDR3 is TGTGCCAGCAGCTTACCACGAGACAGTCCATCGAACACTGAAGCTTTCTTT. Translated: CASSLPRDSPSNTEAFF.

V usage is TRBV7-9 and J usage is TRBJ1-1; 10 bases map to TRBD1. Germline CDR1 SEHNR, CDR2 FQNEAQ (reference sequence). After removal of 5 bases from V and 0 bases from J, the junction contained 6 bases not matched to a gene. The CDR3 spans 16 residues. CDR3 nucleotides: TGTGCCAGCAGCCCCCCCGGGACAGGGGTGAACACTGAAGCTTTCTTT. Its protein is CASSPPGTGVNTEAFF. The full variable domain, its missing parts supplied by reference TRBV7-9 and TRBJ1-1, is DTGVSQNPRHKITKRGQNVTFRCDPISEHNRLYWYRQTLGQGPEFLTYFQNEAQLEKSRLLSDRFSAERPKGSFSTLEIQRTEQGDSAMYLCASSPPGTGVNTEAFFGQGTRLTVV.

The J gene is TRBJ2-5, the V gene TRBV27; perhaps TRBD2 as D (5 bases). The CDR3 contains 15 residues. Germline-derived CDR1 and CDR2 are MNHEY and SMNVEV (reference sequence). Trimming took 6 bases from V and 7 from J, leaving 21 bases between them. This chain's CDR3 is CASRPGLAVFGTQYF. The DNA for the CDR3 is TGTGCCAGCAGACCCGGACTCGCGGTGTTCGGGACCCAGTACTTC.

The chain combines TRBV6-4 with TRBJ2-1; 9 nucleotides line up with TRBD2. The length of the CDR3 is 16 residues. J was trimmed by 8 bases and V by 0 bases; bases with no gene match: 8. Germline V gene lookup returns CDR1 MRHNA and CDR2 SNTAGT. CDR3 nucleotide sequence: TGTGCCAGCAGTGACTCGAACCTAGCGGGGTTCCATGAGCAGTTCTTC. It translates to CASSDSNLAGFHEQFF.

This clonotype has at least ten counts. V and J are TRBV27 and TRBJ1-2; D perhaps matches TRBD1 (6 bases). CDR1 and CDR2 from the germline V gene are MNHEY and SMNVEV (reference sequence). Between the trimmed V and J ends, which lost 2 bases and 6 bases, there was a span of 13 bases. This CDR3 is built from 14 residues. CDR3 in DNA: TGTGCCAGCAGTTTAGGGGGCGGTACGCATGGCTACACCTTC. Translating gives CASSLGGGTHGYTF.

This clonotype was counted at least ten times. The gene calls are TRBV10-2 and TRBJ1-1, with a tentative D call TRBD1 (5 bases). Trimming shortened V by 9 bases and J by 1 base, and 12 bases separated the two germline ends. CDR1 is WSHSY, CDR2 SAAADI, per germline. There are 13 residues in the CDR3. The chain's CDR3 is CASELGGNTEAFF. The CDR3 nucleotides read TGCGCCAGTGAACTCGGGGGGAACACTGAAGCTTTCTTT.

This clonotype was picked up many times. J is TRBJ1-2 and V is TRBV20-1; perhaps TRBD1 as D (6 bases). CDR1 is DFQATT, CDR2 SNEGSKA, per germline (reference sequence). The CDR3 length is 11 residues. The CDR3 sequence is CSAGGGGGYTF. The CDR3 bases are TGCAGCGCCGGGGGCGGGGGTGGCTACACCTTC.